The rows below give T cell receptor beta chains drawn from one sample of a study of CD8+CD57+ T cells in acquired aplastic anemia. One entry per CDR3 protein results from TCRdb running MiXCR on the reads. The sample lists about 150,000 distinct CDR3 sequences, 40% to 60% occurring once. Sequencing used sorted CD4+, CD8+, or CD8+CD57+ T cells (not recorded which) from PBMCs. These receptors were obtained from a human donor with aplastic anemia. CDR3s include the opening cysteine and the closing phenylalanine or tryptophan.

V gene	J gene	CDR3 protein
TRBV9	TRBJ1-6	CASSPWSGDRSPLHF
TRBV11-2	TRBJ2-7	CASSLELAGRYEQYF
TRBV2	TRBJ1-6	CASMARGNSPLHF
TRBV20-1	TRBJ1-4	CSCGDRGTEKLFF
TRBV15	TRBJ2-2	CATSPHPATNTGELFF
TRBV19	TRBJ2-2	CASSGNTGELFF
TRBV25-1	TRBJ2-5	CASSDPGSQGTQYF
TRBV15	TRBJ1-6	CATSTKFGSPLHF
TRBV2	TRBJ1-5	CASSRQGVDQPQHF
TRBV7-2	TRBJ2-5	CASGSYQETQYF
TRBV20-1	TRBJ2-1	CSGGRDYNEQFF
TRBV12-3/TRBV12-4	TRBJ1-6	CASSRQYSPLHF
TRBV11-1	TRBJ2-1	CASSSLKRSSYNEQFF
TRBV29-1	TRBJ2-3	CSVANPYLTDTQYF
TRBV19	TRBJ1-6	CASSFSGFNSPLHF
TRBV19	TRBJ2-7	CASSGTDRGEQYF
TRBV10-3	TRBJ1-2	CAITNRSERGYTF
TRBV5-1	TRBJ1-2	CASSLGGQGTEGYTF
TRBV25-1	TRBJ2-1	CASSVEWGQPYNEQFF
TRBV7-8	TRBJ1-1	CASSLRYNTEAFF
TRBV4-2	TRBJ2-7	CASSQGGGGVDEQYF
TRBV4-1	TRBJ2-2	CASSQLETATGELFF
TRBV7-6	TRBJ2-7	CASSQTVEDSYEQYF
TRBV6-1	TRBJ2-1	CASISKGDSNEQFF
TRBV19	TRBJ1-4	CASSPQVGDEKLFF
TRBV2	TRBJ1-5	CASEQANQPQHF
TRBV5-1	TRBJ2-1	CASRVGLARNEQFF
TRBV2	TRBJ1-1	CASLEQGMSTEAFF
TRBV6-5	TRBJ1-5	CASSYSNGLGNQPQHF
TRBV5-6	TRBJ1-1	CASTLGPEAFF
TRBV2	TRBJ1-1	CASSEGGLQNTEAFF
TRBV7-8	TRBJ2-1	CASSLEVSRYNEQFF
TRBV20-1	TRBJ2-5	CSARVTGRETQYF
TRBV20-1	TRBJ1-5	CSARWDRNQPQHF
TRBV6-2/TRBV6-3	TRBJ2-1	CASSYPTGGGYNEQFF
TRBV4-1	TRBJ2-7	CASSQASGALAYEQYF
TRBV29-1	TRBJ2-3	CSVVGVVAGVAQYF
TRBV10-3	TRBJ2-3	CAIRHPARDTQYF
TRBV12-3/TRBV12-4	TRBJ1-6	CASSPSNGSPLHF
TRBV11-2	TRBJ2-1	CASSLVGHRGNEQFF
TRBV6-5	TRBJ1-2	CASSRSYGYTF
TRBV11-1	TRBJ2-7	CASSSQTGAYEQYF
TRBV24-1	TRBJ1-1	CATSDPTRGLAEAFF
TRBV20-1	TRBJ1-6	CSASPRQSFNSPLHF
TRBV5-4	TRBJ1-5	CASSYNRGPYSNQPQHF
TRBV11-2	TRBJ1-6	CASSLGDSSYNSPLHF
TRBV12-3/TRBV12-4	TRBJ2-3	CASSSSGEDTQYF